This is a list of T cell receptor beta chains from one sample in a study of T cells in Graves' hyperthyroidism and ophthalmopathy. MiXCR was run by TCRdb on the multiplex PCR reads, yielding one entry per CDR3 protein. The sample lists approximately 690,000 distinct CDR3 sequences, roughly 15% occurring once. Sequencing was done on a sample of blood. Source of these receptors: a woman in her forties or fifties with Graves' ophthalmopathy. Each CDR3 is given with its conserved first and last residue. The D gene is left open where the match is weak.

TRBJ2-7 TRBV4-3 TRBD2 CASSQALAEPPYEQYF
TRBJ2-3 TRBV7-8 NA CASSSGDSGTDTQYF
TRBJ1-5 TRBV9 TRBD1 CASSVGGQGNQPQHF
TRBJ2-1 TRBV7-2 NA CASSPSHNEQFF
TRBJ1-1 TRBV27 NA CSVQTAGGTEAFF
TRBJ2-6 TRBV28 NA CASSFSWTAVLSGANVLTF
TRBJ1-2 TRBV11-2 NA CASSLGGRNCGYTF
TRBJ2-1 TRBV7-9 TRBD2 CASKGGRGNEQFF
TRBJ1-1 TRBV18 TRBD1 CASSSDRGDTEAFF
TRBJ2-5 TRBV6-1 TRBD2 CASSEALPSGRVGETQYF
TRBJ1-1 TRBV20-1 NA CSALPRGSVAFF
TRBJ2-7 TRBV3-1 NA CASSQDPRVGGHYEQYF
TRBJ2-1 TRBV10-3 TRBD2 CAISAGEWKREVYNEQFF
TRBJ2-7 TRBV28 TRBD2 CASSRGGGYEQYF
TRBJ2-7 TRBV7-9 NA CASSLTGVGQYF
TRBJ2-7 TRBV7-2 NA CASSLVRMASYEQYF
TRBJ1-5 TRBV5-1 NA CASSPGSARGPQHF
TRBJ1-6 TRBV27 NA CASSLSTGGGSPLHF
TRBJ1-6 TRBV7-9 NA CASSLGQAGSPLHF
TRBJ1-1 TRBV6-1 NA CASSYGMMNTEAFF
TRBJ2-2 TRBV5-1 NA CASSLGGGTGELFF
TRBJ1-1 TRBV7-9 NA CASSPTRGRNTEAFF
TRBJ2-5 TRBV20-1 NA CSASKAGRTQETQYF
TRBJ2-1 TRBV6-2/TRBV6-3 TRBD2 CASSAYPWSSGYNEQFF
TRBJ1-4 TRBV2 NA CASSPSLGTNEKLFF
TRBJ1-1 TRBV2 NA CASNREVSAEAFF
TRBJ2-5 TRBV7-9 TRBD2 CASSRGLAGVWQETQYF
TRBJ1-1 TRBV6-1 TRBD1 CASSPQGAVGTEAFF
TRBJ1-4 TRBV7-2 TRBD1 CASSPNGQGANEKLFF
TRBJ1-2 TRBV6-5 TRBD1 CASSYSKVTGAIYGYTF
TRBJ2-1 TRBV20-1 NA CSASSPERGNEQFF
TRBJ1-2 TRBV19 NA CASISGQQSYGYTF
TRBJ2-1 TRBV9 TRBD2 CASSPGTSGGSSYNEQFF
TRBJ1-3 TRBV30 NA CAWSGNPHTIYF
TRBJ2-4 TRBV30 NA CARSARRRGKNIQYF
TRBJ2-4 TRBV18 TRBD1 CASSTGQGLFIAKNIQYF
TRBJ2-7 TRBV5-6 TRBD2 CASSSEGRAPEQYF
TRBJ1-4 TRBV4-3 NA CASSRTVPNEKLFF
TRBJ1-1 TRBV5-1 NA CASSSGPRTRQNTEAFF